This T cell receptor beta chain appears in the sequencing data of a study of blood T cell repertoires in COVID-19. Study overall: Acute-phase and convalescent COVID-19 samples originated in the United States, Italy and Spain. T cells, B-cell-depleted T cells, or PBMCs provided the cDNA or gDNA that served as material.

The cohort comprised adults aged 18 to 89 years residing in around 25 US areas. V was pared by 0 bases and J by 6 bases, with 7 bases of the junction left unmatched. CDR1 MGHRA and CDR2 YSYEKL come from the germline V gene. This CDR3 has 15 amino acids. Original handling: Amplified reference gene primers provided the basis for estimating nucleated cell counts. Some clones are missing from TCRdb's copy, which holds only in-frame ones; the method was immunoSEQ multiplex PCR. D and trimming come from the DNA, and the V and J calls and clone size come from that table. The sample lists a few hundred thousand clones, 80% to 90% occurring once. In this sample, this clone turned up once.

The origin of this receptor is a woman aged 60 to 75 who had recovered from COVID-19. The chain links TRBV4-1 to TRBJ2-5, with 7 nucleotides matching TRBD1. Sequencing was performed on PBMCs or T cells enriched from blood (not recorded which). The CDR3 coding sequence is TGCGCCAGCAGCCAAGAATCGACAGGGTTTAAGACCCAGTACTTC. Amino acid sequence: CASSQESTGFKTQYF.